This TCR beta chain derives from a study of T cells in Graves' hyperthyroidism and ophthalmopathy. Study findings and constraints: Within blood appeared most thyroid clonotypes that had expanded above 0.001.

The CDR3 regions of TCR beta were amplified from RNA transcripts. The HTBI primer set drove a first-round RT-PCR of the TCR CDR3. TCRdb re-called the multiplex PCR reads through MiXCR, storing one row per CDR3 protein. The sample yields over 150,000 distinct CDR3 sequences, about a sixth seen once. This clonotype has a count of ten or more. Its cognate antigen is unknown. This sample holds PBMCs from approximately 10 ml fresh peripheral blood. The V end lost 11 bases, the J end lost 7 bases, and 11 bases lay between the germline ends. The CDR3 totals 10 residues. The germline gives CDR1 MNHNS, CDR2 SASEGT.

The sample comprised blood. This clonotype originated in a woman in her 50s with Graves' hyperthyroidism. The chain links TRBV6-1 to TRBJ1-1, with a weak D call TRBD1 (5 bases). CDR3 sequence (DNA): TGTGCCGTTGGGGGGGGTGAAGCTTTCTTT. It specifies CAVGGGEAFF.